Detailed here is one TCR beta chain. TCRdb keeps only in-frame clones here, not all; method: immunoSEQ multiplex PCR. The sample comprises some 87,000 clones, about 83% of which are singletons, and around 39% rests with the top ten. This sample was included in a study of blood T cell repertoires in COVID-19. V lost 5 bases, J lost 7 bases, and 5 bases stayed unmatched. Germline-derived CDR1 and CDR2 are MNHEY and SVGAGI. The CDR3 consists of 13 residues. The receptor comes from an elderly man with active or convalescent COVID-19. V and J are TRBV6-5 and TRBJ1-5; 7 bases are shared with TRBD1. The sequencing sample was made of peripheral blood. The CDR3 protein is CASSPDRVQPQHF. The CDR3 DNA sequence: TGTGCCAGCAGTCCAGACAGGGTACAGCCCCAGCATTTT.